This T cell receptor (beta chain) appears in the sequencing data of a study of OX40 agonist ivuxolimab in advanced cancers. Overall study: The dose-escalation cohort was approximately 84% male, with a mean age of 60 years, ranging roughly 23 to 85.

Germline-derived CDR1 and CDR2 are SGHTA and FQGTGA. The CDR3 has 14 residues. Unmatched junction bases numbered 8, after V lost 4 bases and J lost 9 bases. The table came from immunoSEQ multiplex PCR; TCRdb's copy has only in-frame clones and leaves some out. The profile shows roughly 47,000 clones, 80% to 90% of them singletons. The TCR was taken from an adult with an advanced solid tumor such as melanoma, head and neck, liver or kidney cancer. The sequences come from CD4+ or CD8+ T cells sorted from blood, collected in a trial of the OX40 agonist ivuxolimab. The chain carries TRBV7-3 and TRBJ2-1; 8 nucleotides agree with TRBD2. The CDR3 is CASSSPGLEIEQFF. The CDR3 DNA reads TGTGCCAGCAGCTCTCCGGGACTAGAAATTGAGCAGTTCTTC. Full variable domain (outside the CDR3, taken from reference TRBV7-3 and TRBJ2-1): GAGVSQTPSNKVTEKGKYVELRCDPISGHTALYWYRQSLGQGPEFLIYFQGTGAADDSGLPNDRFFAVRPEGSVSTLKIQRTERGDSAVYLCASSSPGLEIEQFFGPGTRLTVL.